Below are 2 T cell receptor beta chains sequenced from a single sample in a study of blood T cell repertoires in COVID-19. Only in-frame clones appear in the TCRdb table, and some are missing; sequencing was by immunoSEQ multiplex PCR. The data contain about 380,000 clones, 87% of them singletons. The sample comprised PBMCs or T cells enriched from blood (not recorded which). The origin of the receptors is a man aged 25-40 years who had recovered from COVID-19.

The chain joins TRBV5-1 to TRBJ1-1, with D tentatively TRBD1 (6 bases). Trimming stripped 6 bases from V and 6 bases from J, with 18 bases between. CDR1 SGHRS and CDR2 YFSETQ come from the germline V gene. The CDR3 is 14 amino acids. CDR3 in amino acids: CASTGDPTLAEAFF. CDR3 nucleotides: TGCGCCAGCACAGGGGATCCGACACTAGCTGAAGCTTTCTTT.

Here the CDR3 reads CASSPDRVSNQPQHF. In DNA form, the CDR3 reads TGTGCCAGCTCACCGGACAGGGTCAGCAATCAGCCCCAGCATTTT. The gene calls are TRBV18 and TRBJ1-5, with 8 bases fitting TRBD1. The germline V gene encodes CDR1 KGHSH and CDR2 LQKENI. V was clipped by 3 bases and J by 1 base; unmatched bases: 2. The CDR3 totals 15 residues.